A single sample gave rise to the 21 T cell receptor beta chains below, sequenced in a study of CD8 T cells in ankylosing spondylitis. TCRdb redid the calling of the 5' RACE reads with MiXCR, one entry per CDR3 protein. This sample has about 320,000 distinct CDR3 sequences; 9.5% to 13% occur once, and the top ten carry roughly a tenth. Source material: blood, either unsorted or a sorted T cell fraction (not recorded which). The source is a female donor with ankylosing spondylitis or in good health (not recorded which).

This clonotype occurred a few times. The chain links TRBV2 to TRBJ2-3, with a tentative D call TRBD1 (5 bases). This CDR3 has 18 residues. Germline V gene lookup returns CDR1 SNHLY and CDR2 FYNNEI. Trimming took off 11 bases at V and 7 bases at J, with 34 bases between the two ends. DNA of the CDR3: TGTGCCTTCTGTTTTGTTCGGCAATATGACGTGAAGGACAATACGCAGTATTTT. This translates into CAFCFVRQYDVKDNTQYF.

In this sample, this clonotype turned up many times. The chain combines TRBV5-1 with TRBJ2-1; 10 nucleotides agree with TRBD2. The germline CDR1 and CDR2 sequences are SGHRS and YFSETQ. There are 16 residues in the CDR3. V dropped 3 bases and J dropped 3; count of bases not matched to a gene: 6. CDR3 in amino acids: CASSYLSGRSYNEQFF. The CDR3 DNA reads TGCGCCAGCAGCTATCTTAGCGGGAGGAGCTACAATGAGCAGTTCTTC.

This clonotype was detected ten times or more. The V gene is TRBV28, the J gene TRBJ2-3; D is unresolved. This CDR3 has 11 residues. Germline-derived CDR1 and CDR2 are MDHEN and SYDVKM. V was pared by 7 bases and J by 4 bases, with 6 bases between. CDR3 nucleotides: TGTGCCAGCACCCGGGCAGATACGCAGTATTTT. This codes for CASTRADTQYF.

This clonotype showed up just a few times. The gene calls are TRBV7-2 and TRBJ2-7, with 7 bases that match TRBD2. In germline, CDR1 is SGHTA, CDR2 FQGNSA. With 2 bases clipped from V and 3 bases from J, the junction kept 7 bases outside the gene matches. The CDR3 has 15 residues. CDR3 nucleotide sequence: TGTGCCAGCAGCTTAACGCGGCTAGCGGTCTACGAGCAGTACTTC. This encodes CASSLTRLAVYEQYF.

V is TRBV7-8 and J is TRBJ1-5; D might be TRBD1 (5 bases). The CDR3 has 17 residues. Germline V gene sequence: CDR1 SGHVS, CDR2 FQNEAQ. V dropped 7 bases and J dropped 2 bases, with 21 bases sitting between them. CDR3 coding DNA: TGTGCCAGCACCTTGGGGGGTGGGGGGGTTCGCAATCAGCCCCAGCATTTT. Amino acids: CASTLGGGGVRNQPQHF.

This clonotype was recorded at least ten times. V and J are TRBV3-1 and TRBJ2-7; TRBD1 agrees at 8 bases. This CDR3 comprises 14 residues. V shed 4 bases and J 3 bases; nucleotides not matched to a gene: 5. Germline V gives CDR1 LGHDT, CDR2 YNNKEL (reference sequence). The CDR3 nucleotides read TGTGCCAGCAGCCGGACAGGGTTTATCTACGAGCAGTACTTC. The encoded protein is CASSRTGFIYEQYF.

This clonotype was observed many times. J is TRBJ2-5 and V is TRBV5-1; D possibly uses TRBD1 or TRBD2 (5 bases each). The CDR3 contains 15 residues. Germline V gene lookup returns CDR1 SGHRS and CDR2 YFSETQ. Trimming cost V 2 bases and J 1 base, with 12 bases left between them. The CDR3 here is CASSFGTSPQETQYF. CDR3 nucleotides: TGCGCCAGCAGCTTCGGGACCTCCCCCCAAGAGACCCAGTACTTC.

This clonotype showed up just a few times. The V and J genes are TRBV3-1 and TRBJ1-3, with TRBD1 matching over 7 bases. Germline CDR1 is LGHDT and CDR2 is YNNKEL (reference sequence). The CDR3 extends over 17 amino acids. V was clipped by 8 bases and J by 0 bases; unmatched bases: 13. The CDR3 region is CASSTRTGFYSGNTIYF. DNA of the CDR3: TGTGCCAGCTCCACTAGGACAGGCTTCTACTCTGGAAACACCATATATTTT.

This clonotype was seen ten or more times. CDR3 sequence: CSARARPRRDTQYF. CDR3 DNA sequence: TGCAGTGCTAGAGCTCGACCACGAAGGGATACGCAGTATTTT. V and J are TRBV20-1 and TRBJ2-3; D not resolved. Trimming took off 1 base at V and 6 bases at J, with 14 bases between the two ends. CDR1 is DFQATT and CDR2 is SNEGSKA in the germline V gene (reference sequence). This CDR3 is built from 14 residues.

The table lists this clonotype with a few counts. Here the CDR3 reads CATSSPPLGWAGNEQFF. The CDR3 DNA sequence: TGTGCCACCAGCAGCCCTCCCTTAGGCTGGGCGGGCAATGAGCAGTTCTTC. This chain connects TRBV15 to TRBJ2-1; TRBD2 might be the D (5 bases). This CDR3 spans 17 amino acids. V was shortened by 3 bases and J by 6 bases, with 21 bases between the two germline ends. The V gene's germline CDR1 is LNHNV and CDR2 YYDKDF (reference sequence).

This clonotype has a handful of counts. The gene calls are TRBV7-8 and TRBJ2-3; weak D call: TRBD1 (8 bases). The CDR3 loop spans 15 amino acids. Germline V gene lookup returns CDR1 SGHVS and CDR2 FQNEAQ. The V end was cut by 3 bases, the J end by 5 bases, with 15 bases between. In nucleotides, the CDR3 is TGTGCCAGCAGCTTCAGGACAGGGAGGGGAGATACGCAGTATTTT. This sequence encodes CASSFRTGRGDTQYF.

This rearrangement joins TRBV4-3 to TRBJ2-2; D remains unclear. CDR3 length: 13 residues. Germline V gene sequence: CDR1 LGHNA, CDR2 YSLEER. Between the trimmed V and J ends, which lost 1 base and 6 bases, there was a span of 6 bases. The CDR3 nucleotides read TGCGCCAGCAGCCAAGGAAAATCCGGGGAGCTGTTTTTT. This codes for CASSQGKSGELFF.

CDR3 in amino acids: CASSPDPGGTDTQYF. The CDR3, as DNA: TGTGCCAGCAGCCCGGACCCCGGGGGCACAGATACGCAGTATTTT. The V gene is TRBV7-2, the J gene TRBJ2-3, with a possible D match to TRBD2 (5 bases). The germline CDR1 and CDR2 sequences are SGHTA and FQGNSA. Between the trimmed V and J ends, which lost 5 bases and 1 base, there was a span of 13 bases. This CDR3 comprises 15 residues. The full variable domain, in which reference TRBV7-2 and TRBJ2-3 provide the parts outside the CDR3, is GAGVSQSPSNKVTEKGKDVELRCDPISGHTALYWYRQSLGQGLEFLIYFQGNSAPDKSGLPSDRFSAERTGGSVSTLTIQRTQQEDSAVYLCASSPDPGGTDTQYFGPGTRLTVL.

This clonotype came up many times. The chain joins TRBV10-3 to TRBJ1-5; D ambiguous. The length of the CDR3 is 14 residues. Deletions cut 0 bases from V and 11 bases from J, with 14 bases between. From germline, CDR1 is ENHRY and CDR2 SYGVKD. The CDR3 region is CAISESALLGTQHF. DNA of the CDR3: TGTGCCATCAGTGAGTCGGCCCTTTTGGGGACCCAGCATTTT.

This clonotype was seen repeatedly, ten times or more. The chain has TRBV4-1 and TRBJ2-4; TRBD2 matches 7 bases. The ends lost 0 bases at V and 9 bases at J; junction bases unmatched: 11. This CDR3 contains 16 residues. Germline V gene data show CDR1 as MGHRA and CDR2 as YSYEKL. CDR3 sequence reads: CASSQDLGGRVGIQYF. CDR3 DNA sequence: TGCGCCAGCAGCCAAGATCTTGGTGGGAGGGTGGGCATTCAGTACTTC.

The chain joins TRBV20-1 to TRBJ1-2; no clear D. The CDR3 covers 11 residues. The V end was cut by 6 bases, the J end by 6 bases, with 11 bases between. Looked up from germline, CDR1 is DFQATT and CDR2 is SNEGSKA (reference sequence). CDR3 amino acids: CSARTLDGYTF. The CDR3 region has the DNA TGCAGTGCCCGCACTTTAGATGGCTACACCTTC.

This clonotype has at least ten counts. The rearrangement links TRBV20-1 to TRBJ2-3; D ambiguous. Germline V gives CDR1 DFQATT, CDR2 SNEGSKA (reference sequence). The CDR3 runs to 12 residues. V was clipped by 0 bases and J by 6 bases, with 7 bases between them. CDR3 DNA: TGCAGTGCTAGAGATTCGGCGGATACGCAGTATTTT. It translates to CSARDSADTQYF.

This clonotype has only a few counts. V usage is TRBV29-1 and J usage is TRBJ2-3, with TRBD1 matching 9 bases. Germline CDR1 and CDR2: SQVTM and ANQGSEA. The CDR3 extends over 13 amino acids. V lost 4 bases to trimming and J lost 1 base; unmatched junction nucleotides: 0. The CDR3 DNA reads as TGCAGCGTTGGGACAGGGGGCACAGATACGCAGTATTTT. Protein sequence: CSVGTGGTDTQYF.

This clonotype showed up many times. This chain links TRBV9 with TRBJ2-2, with 8 bases identical to TRBD1. The CDR3 loop spans 13 amino acids. V dropped 7 bases and J dropped 4; count of bases not matched to a gene: 3. Germline V gives CDR1 SGDLS, CDR2 YYNGEE. CDR3 sequence (DNA): TGTGCCAGCGAAACAGGGGGCACCGGGGAGCTGTTTTTT. It is translated as CASETGGTGELFF.

The table lists this clonotype with many counts. The genes are TRBV5-1 and TRBJ1-3; 7 nucleotides line up with TRBD1. Trimming removed 6 bases from V and 4 bases from J; junction bases left unmatched: 13. Germline CDR1 reads SGHRS; CDR2 reads YFSETQ. The CDR3 covers 16 residues. The CDR3 DNA reads TGCGCCAGCACCCGGGACAGCGCTAGCCAAGGAAACACCATATATTTT. As protein: CASTRDSASQGNTIYF.

The sample holds a few counts of this clonotype. The chain has TRBV27 and TRBJ1-6; D unclear. The CDR3 has 13 amino acids. V lost 6 bases and J lost 7, with 10 bases in between. CDR1 is MNHEY and CDR2 is SMNVEV in the germline V gene (reference sequence). The CDR3, as DNA: TGTGCCAGCAGGTCCTTCGTGAATTCACCCCTCCACTTT. This sequence encodes CASRSFVNSPLHF.